This is a list of T cell receptor beta chains from one sample in a study of T cells after yellow fever vaccination. TCRdb reprocessed the 5' RACE reads via MiXCR and lists one record per CDR3 protein. The table lists about 130,000 distinct CDR3 sequences, roughly 10% of them singletons. The specimen was CD8+ T cells sorted from PBMCs, collected on the day of the yellow fever booster vaccination. The receptors were gathered from a man aged 18 to 30 who received the YFV17D yellow fever vaccine. The CDR3 runs from the conserved cysteine through the conserved F or W. D genes are given only for firm matches. Clone size is stated in some rows and not others, as once, few, many or a class when expanded.

size | J | V | D | DNA | CDR3
NA | TRBJ1-2 | TRBV6-6 | NA | TGTGCCAGCAGTCACTTGTACGGGGGTGATTATGGCTACACCTTC | CASSHLYGGDYGYTF
NA | TRBJ1-5 | TRBV4-3 | NA | TGCGCCAGCAGCCAAGACTATGGAGGGCTGACGGCCCAGCATTTT | CASSQDYGGLTAQHF
many | TRBJ2-3 | TRBV5-1 | TRBD2 | TGCGCCAGCAGTCTGGCGGGGGGCGGCCCAGATACGCAGTATTTT | CASSLAGGGPDTQYF
few | TRBJ2-1 | TRBV6-5 | NA | TGTGCCAGCAGTTGGGGGCAGTACAATGAGCAGTTCTTC | CASSWGQYNEQFF
few | TRBJ2-2 | TRBV12-3/TRBV12-4 | TRBD1 | TGTGCCAGCAGTTGGACAGGGGTGGGCACCGGGGAGCTGTTTTTT | CASSWTGVGTGELFF
NA | TRBJ2-1 | TRBV15 | NA | TGTGCCACCGGGGAGGTAGGCAATGAGCAGTTCTTC | CATGEVGNEQFF
many | TRBJ2-3 | TRBV12-3/TRBV12-4 | TRBD2 | TGTGCCAGCCGGAGCGGGGGGCACACAGATACGCAGTATTTT | CASRSGGHTDTQYF
many | TRBJ2-1 | TRBV12-5 | TRBD2 | TGTGCTAGTGGTTTCGTAACCCGGGGGGATCGAAATGAGCAGTTCTTC | CASGFVTRGDRNEQFF
few | TRBJ2-2 | TRBV12-3/TRBV12-4 | TRBD1 | TGTGCCAGCAGTTCCCGGACAGGGCCGAACACCGGGGAGCTGTTTTTT | CASSSRTGPNTGELFF
NA | TRBJ2-2 | TRBV7-9 | NA | TGTGCCAGCAGCTCCTTGCCAGTTTCGAACACCGGGGAGCTGTTTTTT | CASSSLPVSNTGELFF
few | TRBJ1-1 | TRBV12-5 | NA | TGTGCTAGTGGCCCCCCAGGGTACACTGAAGCTTTCTTT | CASGPPGYTEAFF
NA | TRBJ2-2 | TRBV12-3/TRBV12-4 | TRBD1 | TGTGCCAGCATTAGTGGGGAAACAGGGGGCGTCGGGGAGCTGTTTTTT | CASISGETGGVGELFF
many | TRBJ2-6 | TRBV2 | NA | TGTGCCAGCAGTGAAGGGGGCAGCTCCTCTGGGGCCAACGTCCTGACTTTC | CASSEGGSSSGANVLTF
NA | TRBJ2-5 | TRBV21-1 | NA | TGTGCCAGCAGCAAAGGGGACAGGGGGCAAGAGACCCAGTACTTC | CASSKGDRGQETQYF
few | TRBJ1-6 | TRBV6-6 | NA | TGTGCCAGCGGACACCGCGAACCGGTATTTTTACCCCTCCACTTT | CASGHREPVFLPLHF
few | TRBJ2-5 | TRBV6-2/TRBV6-3 | NA | TGTGCCAGCAGTCCACCTGGTGCAGCGGTGATGGGCCAAGAGACCCAGTACTTC | CASSPPGAAVMGQETQYF
many | TRBJ2-3 | TRBV6-5 | TRBD2 | TGTGCCAGCAGTTATCGTTGGGCTAGCGGGGGTTGGGATACGCAGTATTTT | CASSYRWASGGWDTQYF
many | TRBJ2-1 | TRBV4-1 | NA | TGCGCCAGCAGCCAAGATTGGAGCAATGAGCAGTTCTTC | CASSQDWSNEQFF
NA | TRBJ2-6 | TRBV25-1 | TRBD1 | TGTGCCAGCAGTGAGACAGGGGGCTGGGCTATTGGGGCCAACGTCCTGACTTTC | CASSETGGWAIGANVLTF